These T cell receptor beta chains were read from a single sample in a study of T cells after yellow fever vaccination. TCRdb processed the 5' RACE reads anew with MiXCR; each CDR3 protein has one entry. The profile shows around 250,000 distinct CDR3 sequences, about 7% of them singletons. The sequencing used CD4+ T cells sorted from PBMCs, collected 15 days after the yellow fever booster vaccination. Source of these receptors: a man between 25 and 39 years old who received the YFV17D yellow fever vaccine. Both conserved end residues are part of each CDR3. The order of the fields is V gene, D gene, clone size, J gene, CDR3 DNA, CDR3 protein. The D gene is left open where the match is weak. A clone size is listed for some rows: how often the clone was seen (once, few, many), or a class if it is expanded.

TRBV4-3	-	-	TRBJ2-5	TGCGCCAGCAGCCAGGGCTTCTTGGGGACCCAGTACTTC	CASSQGFLGTQYF
TRBV20-1	-	few	TRBJ2-7	TGCAGTGCTAGAACGACGGGGTCCTACCCCTACGAGCAGTACTTC	CSARTTGSYPYEQYF
TRBV12-3/TRBV12-4	-	-	TRBJ1-3	TGTGCCAGCAGCCACGCGGGTTTTGGGAACACCATATATTTT	CASSHAGFGNTIYF
TRBV5-1	-	-	TRBJ1-1	TGCGCCAGTTTTTGGGTCGCAGGGGCGAACACTGAAGCTTTCTTT	CASFWVAGANTEAFF
TRBV2	TRBD1	-	TRBJ2-6	TGTGCCAGCAGTCCAACAGGGGGAGCTGGGGCCAACGTCCTGACTTTC	CASSPTGGAGANVLTF
TRBV10-3	TRBD2	many	TRBJ2-2	TGTGCCATCAGGACTAGCGGGGAGAACACCGGGGAGCTGTTTTTT	CAIRTSGENTGELFF
TRBV24-1	-	-	TRBJ2-2	TGTGCCACCAGTGAAAACAGCGGGTTCGATGACACCGGGGAGCTGTTTTTT	CATSENSGFDDTGELFF
TRBV20-1	-	-	TRBJ2-3	TGCAGTGCTACTAGGTTAGATACGCAGTATTTT	CSATRLDTQYF
TRBV5-5	-	few	TRBJ2-7	TGTGCCAGCAGCCGCCGAACCGAAAGGGCAGCCAGCTACGAGCAGTACTTC	CASSRRTERAASYEQYF
TRBV20-1	TRBD2	-	TRBJ2-5	TGCAGTGCTAGAGATAACCTTAGCGGGAGGTTTGGAGAGACCCAGTACTTC	CSARDNLSGRFGETQYF
TRBV5-1	-	-	TRBJ2-7	TGCGCCAGCAGCTTTAGTCAGTCATCAGGCGAGCAGTACTTC	CASSFSQSSGEQYF
TRBV5-1	TRBD1	many	TRBJ2-1	TGCGCCAGCAGCACGCCGGGACAGCCTAATGGGCAGTTCTTC	CASSTPGQPNGQFF
TRBV7-2	-	-	TRBJ2-1	TGTGCCAGCAGCCCGCTGACGGAGCAGTTCTTC	CASSPLTEQFF
TRBV9	-	-	TRBJ2-1	TGTGCCAGCAGCGCACAGGGGGGGGGCTCCTACAATGAGCAGTTCTTC	CASSAQGGGSYNEQFF
TRBV20-1	-	-	TRBJ1-3	TGCAGTGCAAACGTAGACTACCGAAACACCATATATTTT	CSANVDYRNTIYF
TRBV29-1	-	many	TRBJ2-2	TGCAGCGGCCTGGACGGACCGAACACCGGGGAGCTGTTTTTT	CSGLDGPNTGELFF
TRBV7-9	-	many	TRBJ2-7	TGTGCCAGCAGCTTCGGCGGGGCCTCCTACGAGCAGTACTTC	CASSFGGASYEQYF
TRBV6-1	TRBD2	many	TRBJ2-2	TGTGCCAGCAGCCCCGGACTAGCGGGGCTGAGAACCGGGGAGCTGTTTTTT	CASSPGLAGLRTGELFF
TRBV11-3	TRBD1	-	TRBJ2-1	TGTGCCAGCAGCTTACAGGGCAGGGGGTACAATGAGCAGTTCTTC	CASSLQGRGYNEQFF
TRBV18	-	many	TRBJ2-5	TGTGCCAGCTCACCCTCAGGTACTGAGACCCAGTACTTC	CASSPSGTETQYF
TRBV12-3/TRBV12-4	-	few	TRBJ1-1	TGTGCCAGCAGTTTATTCACGGAGGTCACTGAAGCTTTCTTT	CASSLFTEVTEAFF
TRBV5-1	TRBD1	many	TRBJ1-1	TGCGCCAGCAGCTTGGTCCCTGACAGGGATGCTTTCTTT	CASSLVPDRDAFF
TRBV6-5	TRBD1	many	TRBJ1-1	TGTGCCAGCAGTTGGGACAGCAAAAACACTGAAGCTTTCTTT	CASSWDSKNTEAFF
TRBV5-1	-	many	TRBJ2-7	TGCGCCAGCAGATCGGAGGTGGCTACCTACGAGCAGTACTTC	CASRSEVATYEQYF
TRBV18	-	few	TRBJ1-2	TGTGCCAGCTCAGGACAGCGGGCAGGGCTTGGCTACACCTTC	CASSGQRAGLGYTF
TRBV7-2	-	-	TRBJ2-3	TGTGCCAGCAGCTTAGCCCGGTCCCTTATAAAGTATTTT	CASSLARSLIKYF
TRBV28	TRBD2	-	TRBJ2-1	TGTGCCAGTGTCATTAGCGGGAGCTCCTACAATGAGCAGTTCTTC	CASVISGSSYNEQFF
TRBV29-1	TRBD1	-	TRBJ2-7	TGCAGCGTTGTAGGGGACAGGGGATACTACGAGCAGTACTTC	CSVVGDRGYYEQYF
TRBV29-1	-	few	TRBJ1-1	TGCAGCGTTGAAAAGGGCAGGTTGGGCACTGAAGCTTTCTTT	CSVEKGRLGTEAFF
TRBV18	TRBD1	-	TRBJ1-1	TGTGCCAGCTCACGTGAACAGGGGGCCTACACTGAAGCTTTCTTT	CASSREQGAYTEAFF